The entry below describes one TCR beta chain. The source of the sample is a study of blood T cell repertoires in COVID-19. The CDR3 extends over 16 amino acids. The germline V gene has CDR1 MNHNS and CDR2 SASEGT. Losses at the gene ends were 4 bases for V and 2 bases for J; bases not matched to a gene: 8. Only in-frame clones appear in the TCRdb table, and some are missing; sequencing was by immunoSEQ multiplex PCR. The repertoire consists of about 130,000 clones, with roughly 80% occurring once and the leading ten covering approximately 5.2%. The sequenced sample was peripheral blood. The chain carries TRBV6-1 and TRBJ2-7; 10 bases are a match to TRBD1. The clonotype comes from an older woman with COVID-19, enrolled during active disease. This chain's CDR3 is CASSALGQGFPYEQYF. The CDR3 bases are TGTGCCAGCAGTGCCCTGGGACAGGGGTTCCCCTACGAGCAGTACTTC.